This TCR beta chain was profiled in a study of metastatic and nonmetastatic thyroid tumors. Overall study findings and caveats: Benign nodules were reported to have significantly lower TCR beta diversity than malignant thyroid tumors, in blood and tumor.

The CDR3 has 16 residues. Germline trimming cut 3 bases from V and 7 bases from J; bases unmatched to any gene: 10. Each patient went into thyroid surgery without having received any treatment. Authors' processing steps: Clinicopathological groups of papillary thyroid cancer showed CDR3 differences that were used to build a distant-metastasis classifier. With MiXCR, TCRdb called clones anew from the PCR reads. It is TCRdb's table, rather than the study itself, that gives the V and J calls and clone size. The top ten hold about 10% of the sample, which has 15,000 to 20,000 clones, around 25% seen once. This clone came up many times. Its specificity is not known.

The sample comprised adjacent normal tissue. The chain joins TRBV12-3 or TRBV12-4 to TRBJ2-2; 8 bases line up with TRBD2. This sequence originates from a female donor with papillary thyroid cancer or a benign thyroid nodule (not recorded which). Some clones in this sample may be carry-over from other donors' samples. In DNA, the CDR3 is TGTGCCAGCAGTTTTCCAGCGGGGGAGAATATCGGGGAGCTGTTTTTT. Protein: CASSFPAGENIGELFF.